This TCR beta chain is drawn from a study of blood T cell repertoires in COVID-19. The count of this clone is one. Trimming cost V 6 bases and J 2 bases, with 10 bases left between them. Germline CDR1 reads SGHDT; CDR2 reads YYEEEE. The CDR3 totals 13 residues. The repertoire was sequenced with immunoSEQ multiplex PCR; TCRdb's copy has only in-frame clones and lacks some. The sample holds about 130,000 clones, 81% seen once. It was during active infection that Seattle patients were enrolled and then longitudinally followed. This rearrangement joins TRBV5-6 to TRBJ2-3; D is unresolved. The receptor was derived from a young man with COVID-19, enrolled during active disease. Input material: peripheral blood. The CDR3 DNA is TGTGCCAGCACGGTGGAGCCCACAGATACGCAGTATTTT. Protein sequence: CASTVEPTDTQYF.